Listed below are T cell receptor beta chains from one sample, sequenced in a study of shared clonotypes between healthy human individuals. Sequencing used immunoSEQ multiplex PCR; TCRdb keeps in-frame clones, though not all of them. This table holds around 2.1 million clones, about 92% found once. Sequences were obtained from naive CD8+ T cells from PBMCs. The receptors derive from a man younger than 35 in good health. Some clones in this sample may be carry-over from other donors' samples. CDR3s include the opening cysteine and the closing phenylalanine or tryptophan. The D gene is left open where the match is weak. Clone size is given for some rows only: seen once, a few or many times, or a class if the clone is expanded.

v_call	clone_size	d_call	j_call	cdr3_nt	cdr3_aa
TRBV9	-	-	TRBJ2-6	TGTGCCAGCAGCTCACGTAGGGCCAACGTCCTGACTTTC	CASSSRRANVLTF
TRBV6-1	-	TRBD1	TRBJ1-1	TGTGCCAGCAGTGAAAGAACAGGGGGCACTGAAGCTTTCTTT	CASSERTGGTEAFF
TRBV18	-	-	TRBJ1-2	TGTGCCAGCTCACCCGGAGTACAGGATGGCTACACCTTC	CASSPGVQDGYTF
TRBV5-6	-	TRBD1	TRBJ1-4	TGTGCCAGCAGCTTTCTCAGGGGGAATGAAAAACTGTTTTTT	CASSFLRGNEKLFF
TRBV7-9	few	-	TRBJ1-3	TGTGCCAGCAGCCGGGGAAACACCATATATTTT	CASSRGNTIYF
TRBV28	-	-	TRBJ2-5	TGTGCCACCCTGGGTGTGGAGACCCAGTACTTC	CATLGVETQYF
TRBV4-1	-	-	TRBJ2-7	TGCGCCAGCAGCCGGGGCCTAAAAGGAGGAAAGTTGTTCGAGCAGTACTTC	CASSRGLKGGKLFEQYF
TRBV5-5	-	TRBD1	TRBJ2-7	TGTGCCAGCAGCCCGGACAGGAATATCCTACGACCCTACTTC	CASSPDRNILRPYF
TRBV30	-	-	TRBJ2-2	TGTGCCTGGTCTCGTACGAACACCGGGGAGCTGTTTTTT	CAWSRTNTGELFF
TRBV27	-	-	TRBJ2-1	TGTGCCAGCAGTGGTCCACTGGACCGATTAGAATACAATGAGCAGTTCTTC	CASSGPLDRLEYNEQFF
TRBV7-9	-	-	TRBJ2-7	TGTGCCAGCAGCTTAGCGTCGAGCGGAGGCCCCTACGAGCAGTACTTC	CASSLASSGGPYEQYF
TRBV6-1	-	-	TRBJ2-7	TGTGCCAGCAGTAAGGCACAGGGTCCCTACGAGCAGTACTTC	CASSKAQGPYEQYF
TRBV7-9	-	-	TRBJ1-3	TGTGCCAGCAGCCCTAGAAACGGGGCCTCTGGAAACACCATATATTTT	CASSPRNGASGNTIYF
TRBV15	-	-	TRBJ1-1	TGTGCCACCAGCAGACCTACCCTAACCGGCACTGAAGCTTTCTTT	CATSRPTLTGTEAFF
TRBV27	-	TRBD2	TRBJ2-2	TGTGCCAGCAAAATTACGGGAGGCACCGGGGAGCTGTTTTTT	CASKITGGTGELFF
TRBV10-1	once	-	TRBJ2-1	TGCGCCAGCAATCCTCGAGGGCCCTCCTACAATGAGCAGTTCTTC	CASNPRGPSYNEQFF
TRBV4-1	-	-	TRBJ1-4	TGCGCCAGCAGCCAAGTGAGGGTTACTAATGAAAAACTGTTTTTT	CASSQVRVTNEKLFF
TRBV27	once	-	TRBJ2-1	TGTGCCAGCGGCCAGGCGGGTGAGCAGTTCTTC	CASGQAGEQFF
TRBV28	-	TRBD1	TRBJ2-7	TGTGCCAGCAGTTTTACAGGGGAGTGGGGCGAGCAGTACTTC	CASSFTGEWGEQYF
TRBV6-1	-	-	TRBJ1-5	TGTGCCAGCAGGGAAAGACTTCGAGGGGAGCCCCAGCATTTT	CASRERLRGEPQHF
TRBV14	-	-	TRBJ2-1	TGTGCCAGCAGACCCCGCTTGTACAATGAGCAGTTCTTC	CASRPRLYNEQFF
TRBV4-3	-	TRBD2	TRBJ2-7	TGCGCCAGCAGCCAAGTTCTCCGGGAGGAAGACGAGCAGTACTTC	CASSQVLREEDEQYF
TRBV10-1	-	-	TRBJ2-7	TGCGCCAGCAGTGACCTGTACGAGCAGTACTTC	CASSDLYEQYF
TRBV4-2	once	-	TRBJ2-7	TGTGCCAGCAGCCAAGAGTCCGTGTCCTACGAGCAGTACTTC	CASSQESVSYEQYF
TRBV7-2	-	TRBD2	TRBJ2-5	TGTGCCAGCAGCTTGACTAGCGGGATTGTAGGGCAAGAGACCCAGTACTTC	CASSLTSGIVGQETQYF